This T cell receptor (beta chain) appears in the sequencing data of a study of blood T cell repertoires in COVID-19. The table came from immunoSEQ multiplex PCR; TCRdb's copy has only in-frame clones and leaves some out. The top ten clones hold approximately 2% of a sample with under 350,000 clones, roughly 91% of them seen once. V was trimmed by 0 bases and J by 0 bases, leaving 20 bases between them. The CDR3 runs to 20 residues. Per the germline V gene, CDR1 is SGHDN and CDR2 is FVKESK. This clone was seen only once. Recovery among Cohort 3 donors was established by two negative PCRs, clearance, or symptom resolution.

The rearrangement links TRBV14 to TRBJ1-4; D is perhaps TRBD1 (5 bases). The sequence was collected from a woman aged 55-75 years who had recovered from COVID-19. Sequencing input: PBMCs or T cells enriched from blood (not recorded which). This CDR3 is CASSQDTRAAHPTTNEKLFF. CDR3 coding DNA: TGTGCCAGCAGCCAAGATACCAGGGCAGCGCATCCTACAACTAATGAAAAACTGTTTTTT.